Presented here are 15 T cell receptor beta chains from one specimen sequenced in a study of metastatic and nonmetastatic thyroid tumors. TCRdb re-analyzed the PCR reads through MiXCR. The sample has about 43,000 clones, 3% to 3.5% seen once; the top ten hold 7.5% to 10%. No patient had received any treatment before thyroid surgery. The sample consisted of blood. The receptor source for this set is a female donor with papillary thyroid cancer or a benign thyroid nodule (not recorded which). Some clones in this sample may be carry-over from other donors' samples.

This clone was detected only a few times. The genes are TRBV6-2 or TRBV6-3 and TRBJ2-7, with D possibly being TRBD1 or TRBD2 (5 bases each). Trimming took off 5 bases at V and 2 bases at J, with 13 bases between the two ends. The CDR3 totals 14 residues. CDR1 and CDR2 (germline): MNHEY, SVGEGT. The CDR3 sequence: CASSKGSSTYEQYF. CDR3 in DNA: TGTGCCAGCAGTAAGGGGAGCAGTACCTACGAGCAGTACTTC.

This rearrangement joins TRBV5-1 to TRBJ2-1; 9 bases line up with TRBD2. Trimming cost V 2 bases and J 5 bases; bases outside gene matches: 5. This CDR3 spans 15 amino acids. Germline V gene data show CDR1 as SGHRS and CDR2 as YFSETQ. The CDR3 coding sequence is TGCGCCAGCAGCTTAAGGGCGGGAGGGGACAATGAGCAGTTCTTC. The encoded protein is CASSLRAGGDNEQFF.

The chain carries TRBV3-1 and TRBJ1-3, with no clear D. Trimming removed 4 bases at V and 4 bases at J, with 8 bases between. Per germline, CDR1 LGHDT and CDR2 YNNKEL (reference sequence). The CDR3 length is 13 residues. CDR3 loop: CASSPLGGNTIYF. The DNA of the CDR3 is TGTGCCAGCAGCCCCCTAGGAGGAAACACCATATATTTT.

In this sample, this clone turned up a few times. At one end, the junction sequence differs from germline, possibly due to a read error. The V gene is TRBV19, the J gene TRBJ2-2; D might be TRBD2 (6 bases). The germline gives CDR1 LNHDA, CDR2 SQIVND (reference sequence). The CDR3 sequence is 14 residues long. This chain's CDR3 is CASSIPGVTGELFF. The CDR3 DNA reads TGTGCCAGTAGTATACCGGGGGTAACCGGTGAGCTGTTTTTT.

This clone was detected ten times or more. The V call is TRBV5-1, the J call TRBJ1-1; 10 bases match TRBD1. Trimming removed 0 bases from V and 1 base from J; junction bases left unmatched: 6. The CDR3 contains 17 residues. Looked up from germline, CDR1 is SGHRS and CDR2 is YFSETQ. Here the CDR3 DNA reads TGCGCCAGCAGCTTGGGACAGGGGGCTCACCCGAACACTGAAGCTTTCTTT. This translates into CASSLGQGAHPNTEAFF.

This clone was recorded at least ten times. The chain couples TRBV9 to TRBJ2-5; maybe TRBD2 (5 bases). V lost 1 base to trimming and J lost 5 bases, with 9 bases between them. This CDR3 is built from 13 residues. Germline V gene sequence: CDR1 SGDLS, CDR2 YYNGEE. CDR3 sequence: CASSVQEGETQYF. For the CDR3, the DNA is TGTGCCAGCAGCGTACAAGAGGGCGAGACCCAGTACTTC. Drawing the rest from reference TRBV9 and TRBJ2-5, the complete variable domain is DSGVTQTPKHLITATGQRVTLRCSPRSGDLSVYWYQQSLDQGLQFLIQYYNGEERAKGNILERFSAQQFPDLHSELNLSSLELGDSALYFCASSVQEGETQYFGPGTRLLVL.

The chain couples TRBV7-2 to TRBJ1-1; 7 nucleotides line up with TRBD1. The V gene's germline CDR1 is SGHTA and CDR2 FQGNSA. V dropped 5 bases and J dropped 1; count of bases not matched to a gene: 7. The CDR3 loop spans 15 amino acids. The CDR3 loop is CASSETYRGNTEAFF. As DNA, the CDR3 is TGTGCCAGCAGCGAGACGTACAGGGGGAACACTGAAGCTTTCTTT.

The CDR3 loop is CASSLNRANEQFF. In nucleotides, the CDR3 is TGCGCCAGCAGCTTGAACAGGGCCAATGAGCAGTTCTTC. The gene calls are TRBV5-1 and TRBJ2-1; possible D gene TRBD1, 6 bases. V gave up 1 base and J gave up 6 bases, with 8 bases separating them. Germline lookup yields CDR1 SGHRS and CDR2 YFSETQ. The length of the CDR3 is 13 residues.

This clone was counted a few times. The chain is built from TRBV6-2 or TRBV6-3 and TRBJ2-7, with 11 nucleotides matching TRBD1. CDR1 is MNHEY, CDR2 SVGEGT, per germline. The V and J ends lost 7 bases and 5 bases, in that order; junction bases with no gene match: 4. CDR3 length: 13 amino acids. For the CDR3, the DNA is TGTGCCAGCATCTGGACAGGGGGCAACGAGCAGTACTTC. Translated, it gives CASIWTGGNEQYF.

This clone was seen repeatedly, ten times or more. The J gene is TRBJ2-5, the V gene TRBV20-1; 7 bases align to TRBD2. Germline V CDR1 and CDR2: DFQATT, SNEGSKA (reference sequence). V shed 3 bases, J shed 1 base, and the junction held 5 bases outside the gene matches. The CDR3 runs to 14 residues. CDR3 coding DNA: TGCAGTGCTAGTCTGTCTAGCGGCCAAGAGACCCAGTACTTC. This codes for CSASLSSGQETQYF.

Many counts were recorded for this clone. The V call is TRBV7-9, the J call TRBJ2-1; D perhaps matches TRBD2 (7 bases). The V gene's germline CDR1 is SEHNR and CDR2 FQNEAQ (reference sequence). V shed 5 bases and J shed 1 base, with 21 bases lying between them. This CDR3 spans 18 amino acids. The CDR3: CASSPRRGGGSSYNEQFF. DNA for the CDR3: TGTGCCAGCAGCCCACGAAGGGGGGGGGGGTCGTCCTACAATGAGCAGTTCTTC.

This clone appeared many times. V and J are TRBV20-1 and TRBJ2-3; 9 nucleotides line up with TRBD2. Germline V CDR1 and CDR2: DFQATT, SNEGSKA (reference sequence). The CDR3 contains 16 residues. Trimming removed 1 base from V and 6 bases from J; junction bases left unmatched: 11. Here the CDR3 reads CSARVASGTEFDTQYF. The CDR3 coding sequence is TGCAGTGCTAGAGTCGCTAGCGGGACCGAGTTCGATACGCAGTATTTT.

This clone is medium-sized within its sample. The chain combines TRBV19 with TRBJ1-6; D not resolved. Trimming pared 5 bases from V and 0 bases from J, leaving 8 bases between. Germline V gives CDR1 LNHDA, CDR2 SQIVND (reference sequence). This CDR3 is 15 amino acids long. CDR3 coding DNA: TGTGCCAGTAGTCTTGGGAGCTCCTATAATTCACCCCTCCACTTT. Translating gives CASSLGSSYNSPLHF. The complete variable domain, with remaining parts taken from reference TRBV19 and TRBJ1-6, reads DGGITQSPKYLFRKEGQNVTLSCEQNLNHDAMYWYRQDPGQGLRLIYYSQIVNDFQKGDIAEGYSVSREKKESFPLTVTSAQKNPTAFYLCASSLGSSYNSPLHFGNGTRLTVT.

The chain carries TRBV6-1 and TRBJ1-3; D unresolved. V gave up 3 bases and J gave up 4 bases, with 7 bases separating them. CDR3 size: 13 residues. Germline loops: CDR1 MNHNS, CDR2 SASEGT. This CDR3 reads CASSDAWGNTIYF. DNA of the CDR3: TGTGCCAGCAGTGATGCATGGGGAAACACCATATATTTT.

As concerns this clone: Germline is not matched at one junction end, which may reflect a read error. V gene TRBV9 combines with J gene TRBJ2-3; 8 bases fit TRBD1. Germline V gene sequence: CDR1 SGDLS, CDR2 YYNGEE. CDR3 length: 15 residues. Here the CDR3 DNA reads TGTGCCAGAAGCGCCCGACAGGGGATTACAGATACGCAGTATTTT. Residues: CARSARQGITDTQYF.